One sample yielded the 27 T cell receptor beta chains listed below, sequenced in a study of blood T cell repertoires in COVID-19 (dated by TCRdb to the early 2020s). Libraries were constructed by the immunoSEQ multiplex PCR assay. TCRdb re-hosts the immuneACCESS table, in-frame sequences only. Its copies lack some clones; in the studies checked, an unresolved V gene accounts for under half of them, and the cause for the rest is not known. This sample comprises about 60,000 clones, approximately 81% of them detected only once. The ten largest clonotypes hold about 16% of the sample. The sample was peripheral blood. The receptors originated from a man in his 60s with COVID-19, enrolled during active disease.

The CDR3 nucleotides are TGTGCCAGCAATAAAAACACTGAAGCTTTCTTT. This gives the protein CASNKNTEAFF. This chain joins TRBV2 and TRBJ1-1; D is undetermined. V was pared by 7 bases and J by 2 bases, with 5 bases between. Germline V lookup: CDR1 SNHLY, CDR2 FYNNEI. The CDR3 runs 11 residues.

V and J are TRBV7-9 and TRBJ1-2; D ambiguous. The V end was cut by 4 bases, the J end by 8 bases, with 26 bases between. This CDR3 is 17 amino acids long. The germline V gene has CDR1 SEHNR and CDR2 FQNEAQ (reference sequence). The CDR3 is CASSSPASGSGRDGYTF. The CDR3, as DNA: TGTGCCAGCAGCTCCCCCGCGTCCGGATCGGGGAGAGACGGCTACACCTTC.

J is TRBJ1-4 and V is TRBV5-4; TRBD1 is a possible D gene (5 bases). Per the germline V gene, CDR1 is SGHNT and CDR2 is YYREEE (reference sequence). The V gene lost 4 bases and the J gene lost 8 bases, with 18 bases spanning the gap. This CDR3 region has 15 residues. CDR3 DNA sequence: TGTGCCAGCAGCCGAGTTACGGGGGGACTGGAAAAACTGTTTTTT. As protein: CASSRVTGGLEKLFF.

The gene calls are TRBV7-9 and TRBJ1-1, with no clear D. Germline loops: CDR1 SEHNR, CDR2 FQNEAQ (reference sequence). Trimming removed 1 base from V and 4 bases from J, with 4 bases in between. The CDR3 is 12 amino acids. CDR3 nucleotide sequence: TGTGCCAGCAGCTTAGTAGCCACTGAAGCTTTCTTT. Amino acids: CASSLVATEAFF.

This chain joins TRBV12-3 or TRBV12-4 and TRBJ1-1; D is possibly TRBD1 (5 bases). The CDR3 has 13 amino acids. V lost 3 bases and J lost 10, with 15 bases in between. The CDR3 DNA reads TGTGCCAGCAGTTTCGGACAACCGGCTGGAGCTTTCTTT. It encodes CASSFGQPAGAFF.

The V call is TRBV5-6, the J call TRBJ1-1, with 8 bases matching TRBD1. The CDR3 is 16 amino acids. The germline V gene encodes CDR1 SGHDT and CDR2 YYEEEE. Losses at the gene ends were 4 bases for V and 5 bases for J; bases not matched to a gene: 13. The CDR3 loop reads CASSPQTGAGITEAFF. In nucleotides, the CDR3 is TGTGCCAGCAGCCCCCAGACAGGGGCGGGGATAACTGAAGCTTTCTTT.

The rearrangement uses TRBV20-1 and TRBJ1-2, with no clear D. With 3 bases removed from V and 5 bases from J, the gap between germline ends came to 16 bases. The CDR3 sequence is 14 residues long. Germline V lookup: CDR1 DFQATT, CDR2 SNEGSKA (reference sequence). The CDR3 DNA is TGCAGTGCTAGTCTGGAGGAGACCGGATATGGCTACACCTTC. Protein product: CSASLEETGYGYTF.

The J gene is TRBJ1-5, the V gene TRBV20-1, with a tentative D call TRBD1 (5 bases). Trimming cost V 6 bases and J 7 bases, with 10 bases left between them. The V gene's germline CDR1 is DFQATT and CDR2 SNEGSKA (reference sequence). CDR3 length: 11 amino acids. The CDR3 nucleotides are TGCAGTGCCCACAGGCCGCAGCCCCAGCATTTT. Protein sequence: CSAHRPQPQHF.

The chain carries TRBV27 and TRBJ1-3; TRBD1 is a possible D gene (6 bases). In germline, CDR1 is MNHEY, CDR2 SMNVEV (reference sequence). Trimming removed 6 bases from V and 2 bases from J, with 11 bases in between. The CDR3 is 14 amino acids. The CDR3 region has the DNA TGTGCCAGCAGGGCAGGGGTCACTGGAAACACCATATATTTT. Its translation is CASRAGVTGNTIYF.

CDR3 coding DNA: TGTGCCAGTGGGATTCAGGGGGTGCCCTATGGCTACACCTTC. Protein sequence: CASGIQGVPYGYTF. This chain uses TRBV19 with TRBJ1-2; 7 bases align to TRBD1. After removal of 8 bases from V and 4 bases from J, the junction contained 10 bases not matched to a gene. Germline V lookup: CDR1 LNHDA, CDR2 SQIVND (reference sequence). This CDR3 has 14 amino acids.

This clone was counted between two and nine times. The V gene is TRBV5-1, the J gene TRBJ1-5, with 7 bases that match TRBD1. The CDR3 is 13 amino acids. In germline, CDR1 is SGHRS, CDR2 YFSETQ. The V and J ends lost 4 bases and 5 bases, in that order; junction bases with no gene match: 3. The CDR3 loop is CASSRDSYQPQHF. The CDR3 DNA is TGCGCCAGCAGCCGGGACAGCTATCAGCCCCAGCATTTT.

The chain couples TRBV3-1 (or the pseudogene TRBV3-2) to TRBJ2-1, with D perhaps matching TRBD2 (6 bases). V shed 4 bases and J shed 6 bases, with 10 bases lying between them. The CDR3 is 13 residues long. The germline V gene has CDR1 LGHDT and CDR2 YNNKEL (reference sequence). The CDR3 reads CASSPGLPNEQFF. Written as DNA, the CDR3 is TGTGCCAGCAGCCCGGGACTTCCCAATGAGCAGTTCTTC.

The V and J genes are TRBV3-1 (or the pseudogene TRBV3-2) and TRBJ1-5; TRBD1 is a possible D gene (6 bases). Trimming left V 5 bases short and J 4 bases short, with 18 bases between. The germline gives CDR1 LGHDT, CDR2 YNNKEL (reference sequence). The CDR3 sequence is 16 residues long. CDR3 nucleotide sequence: TGTGCCAGCAGCTACGGAAAAGGGGGATTTAATCAGCCCCAGCATTTT. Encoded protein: CASSYGKGGFNQPQHF.

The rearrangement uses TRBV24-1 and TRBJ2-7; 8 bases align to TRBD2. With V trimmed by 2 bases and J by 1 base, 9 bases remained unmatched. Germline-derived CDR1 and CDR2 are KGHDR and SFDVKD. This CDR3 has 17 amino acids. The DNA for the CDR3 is TGTGCCACCAGTGATTCGTCCAGCGGGGGATCGTCCTACGAGCAGTACTTC. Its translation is CATSDSSSGGSSYEQYF.

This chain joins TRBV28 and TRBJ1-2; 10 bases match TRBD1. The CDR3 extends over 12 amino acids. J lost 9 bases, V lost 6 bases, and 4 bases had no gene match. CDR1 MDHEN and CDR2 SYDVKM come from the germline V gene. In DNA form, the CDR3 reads TGTGCCAGCAGGCGACAGGGGGCCCGCTACACCTTC. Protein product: CASRRQGARYTF.

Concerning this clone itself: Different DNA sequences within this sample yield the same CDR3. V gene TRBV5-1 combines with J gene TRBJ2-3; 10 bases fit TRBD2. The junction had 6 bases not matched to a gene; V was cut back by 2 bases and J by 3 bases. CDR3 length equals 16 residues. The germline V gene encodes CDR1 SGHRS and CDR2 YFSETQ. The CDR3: CASSLLAGGETDTQYF. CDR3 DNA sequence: TGCGCCAGCAGCTTATTAGCGGGAGGTGAGACAGATACGCAGTATTTT.

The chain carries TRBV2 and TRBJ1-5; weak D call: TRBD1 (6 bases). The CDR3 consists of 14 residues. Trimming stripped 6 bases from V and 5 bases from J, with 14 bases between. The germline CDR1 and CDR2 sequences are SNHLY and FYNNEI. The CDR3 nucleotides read TGTGCCAGCAGCGGGGACACTACTTATCAGCCCCAGCATTTT. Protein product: CASSGDTTYQPQHF.

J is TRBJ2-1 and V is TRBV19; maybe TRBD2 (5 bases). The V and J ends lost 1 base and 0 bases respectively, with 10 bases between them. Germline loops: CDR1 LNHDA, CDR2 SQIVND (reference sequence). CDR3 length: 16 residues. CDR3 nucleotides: TGTGCCAGTAGTATAGGACTAACGAGCTCCTACAATGAGCAGTTCTTC. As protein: CASSIGLTSSYNEQFF.

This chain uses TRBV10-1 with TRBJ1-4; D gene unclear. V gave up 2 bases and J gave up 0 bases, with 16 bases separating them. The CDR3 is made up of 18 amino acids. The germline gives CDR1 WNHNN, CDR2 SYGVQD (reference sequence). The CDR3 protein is CASSERGEGSPTNEKLFF. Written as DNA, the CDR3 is TGCGCCAGCAGTGAGCGCGGGGAGGGCTCCCCAACTAATGAAAAACTGTTTTTT.

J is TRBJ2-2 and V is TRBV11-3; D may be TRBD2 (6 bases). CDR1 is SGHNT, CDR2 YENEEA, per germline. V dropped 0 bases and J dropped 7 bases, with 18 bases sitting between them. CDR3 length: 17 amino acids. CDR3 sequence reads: CASSLDGWRGVVGELFF. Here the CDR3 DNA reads TGTGCCAGCAGCTTAGATGGTTGGAGGGGTGTGGTCGGGGAGCTGTTTTTT.

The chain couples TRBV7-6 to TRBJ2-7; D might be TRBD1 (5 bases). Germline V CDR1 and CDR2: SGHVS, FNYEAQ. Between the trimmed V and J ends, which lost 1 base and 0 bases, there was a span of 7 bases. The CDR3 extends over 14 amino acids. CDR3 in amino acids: CASSLGQISYEQYF. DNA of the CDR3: TGTGCCAGCAGCTTAGGACAGATCTCCTACGAGCAGTACTTC.

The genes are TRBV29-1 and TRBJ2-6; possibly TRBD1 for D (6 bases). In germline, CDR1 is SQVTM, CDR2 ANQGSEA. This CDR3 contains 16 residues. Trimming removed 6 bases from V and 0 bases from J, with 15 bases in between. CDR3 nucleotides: TGCAGCGTGCCAGGGGTTGCGAACTCTGGGGCCAACGTCCTGACTTTC. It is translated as CSVPGVANSGANVLTF.

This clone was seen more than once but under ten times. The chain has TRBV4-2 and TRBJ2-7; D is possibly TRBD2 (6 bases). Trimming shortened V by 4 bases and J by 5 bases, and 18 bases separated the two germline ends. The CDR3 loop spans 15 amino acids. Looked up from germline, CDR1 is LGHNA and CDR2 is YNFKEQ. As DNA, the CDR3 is TGTGCCAGCAGCCTCCGCCCGGGACTCTTGCACGAGCAGTACTTC. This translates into CASSLRPGLLHEQYF.

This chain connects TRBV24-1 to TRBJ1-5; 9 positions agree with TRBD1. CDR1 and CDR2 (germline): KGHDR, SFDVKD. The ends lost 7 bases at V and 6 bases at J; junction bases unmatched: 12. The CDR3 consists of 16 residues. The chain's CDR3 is CATSPTDRGNGQPQHF. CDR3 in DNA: TGTGCCACCAGCCCAACCGACAGGGGGAACGGTCAGCCCCAGCATTTT.

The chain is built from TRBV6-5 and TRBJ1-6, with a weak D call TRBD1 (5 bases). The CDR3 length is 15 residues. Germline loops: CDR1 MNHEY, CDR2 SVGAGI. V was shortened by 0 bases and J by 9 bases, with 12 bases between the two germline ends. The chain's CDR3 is CASSYSPLGGSPLHF. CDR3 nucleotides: TGTGCCAGCAGTTACTCCCCCCTGGGGGGTTCACCCCTCCACTTT.

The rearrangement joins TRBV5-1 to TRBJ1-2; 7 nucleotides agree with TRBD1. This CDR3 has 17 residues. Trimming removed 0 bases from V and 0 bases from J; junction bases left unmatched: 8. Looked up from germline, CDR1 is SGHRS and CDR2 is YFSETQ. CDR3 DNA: TGCGCCAGCAGCTTGGTAGGGGGCGCAACTCCTAACTATGGCTACACCTTC. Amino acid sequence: CASSLVGGATPNYGYTF.

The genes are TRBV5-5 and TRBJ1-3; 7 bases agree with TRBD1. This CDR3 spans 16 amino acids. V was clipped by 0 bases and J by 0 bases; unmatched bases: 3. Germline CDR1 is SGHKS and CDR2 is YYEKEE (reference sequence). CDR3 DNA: TGTGCCAGCAGCTTGGCGGGACAGCTCTCTGGAAACACCATATATTTT. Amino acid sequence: CASSLAGQLSGNTIYF.